This T cell receptor (beta chain) is drawn from a study of T cell responses to AZD1222 COVID-19 vaccine. Data came from immunoSEQ multiplex PCR; TCRdb stores just in-frame clones and leaves some out. This table has about 66,000 clones, approximately 84% appearing once. This CDR3 has 13 residues. V was shortened by 4 bases and J by 4 bases, with 11 bases between the two germline ends. Germline CDR1 and CDR2: SGHKS and YYEKEE (reference sequence). This chain connects TRBV5-5 to TRBJ1-2, with TRBD1 as a possible D gene (5 bases). This clonotype was sampled from an adult in good health. Specimen: peripheral blood, collected on day 0 of AZD1222 vaccination. The CDR3 here is CASSIGAIYGYTF. For the CDR3, the DNA is TGTGCCAGCAGCATCGGGGCCATCTATGGCTACACCTTC.